The entry below gives a single T cell receptor beta chain sequence along with its context. Its binding antigen is unknown. Base qualities were left out, and no much larger clone turns up one base away. The germline V gene (reference sequence) gives CDR1 as SGHNT and CDR2 as YYREEE. A distance of 16 bases separates the germline ends of V and J, which lose 4 bases and 9 bases respectively. The CDR3 measures 13 amino acids from cysteine to phenylalanine. Only the CDR3 DNA is retained, 39 bases long and in frame from the first base. The CDR3 regions of human TCRbeta chains were analyzed by immunosequencing. On the study's bioinformatics: Repertoire TCRs were matched against a reference library of SARS-CoV-2-specific TCRs generated with the MIRA antigen-specificity platform. Breadth was defined as the fraction of unique TCRs that were SARS-CoV-2-associated, and depth was defined as the fraction of total T cells that were SARS-CoV-2-associated. Using the MIRA data, each spike-specific TCR was mapped to the spike region that the TCR reacts to and placed in a CD4 or CD8 class. Log10-transformed breadth and depth values were compared by one-way ANOVA with Sidak's multiple comparisons tests. As stored in TCRdb, this immuneACCESS dataset retains in-frame rearrangements with V and J assigned. A fraction of the clones does not appear; measured against another copy, unresolved V genes explain less than half of the discrepancy, and the remainder lacks a known reason. For V, J and clone size, that table is used; D and trimming come from the DNA. The sample table lists 150,000 to 200,000 clones, 85% to 95% of them with a count of one. Roughly 10% of the sample goes to the ten largest clones.

The sample is drawn from a study of T cell responses to AZD1222 COVID-19 vaccine listed by TCRdb under 2021. Some background on the complete study: AZD1222 recipients whose second dose came at about 4 weeks and those whose second dose came at about 12 weeks were combined into one group, since spike-specific TCR depth and breadth did not differ between the two schedules. TCR sequencing was performed for roughly 250 trial participants, of whom some 200 were given two doses of AZD1222 and approximately 25 were given two doses of MenACWY control vaccine. Trial participants were enrolled into age subgroups of 18-55, 56-69 and 70-plus years, which contained 148, 28 and 57 TCR-sequenced participants, respectively.

The sample's time point label, in plain terms: baseline before first vaccination. Vaccinee samples came from UK trials COV001 and COV002, including a single-blind randomized controlled phase 2/3 trial of AZD1222 (ChAdOx1 nCoV-19) in healthy adults. For TCRbeta chain sequencing, PBMC samples were collected from trial participants at day 0 and at day 28 after the second dose. Points the paper makes about the study in general: No day 14 peak-response samples were available, so repertoires were characterized only after the peak T cell response. Epitopes outside the regions mutated in the B.1.351 and B.1.1.7 variants were reportedly recognized by nearly half of the unique spike-specific TCRs. Conclusions about previously exposed vaccinees are limited, since just a handful of AZD1222 recipients were seropositive for SARS-CoV-2 at baseline. CD4 TCRs associated with the vaccine covered the entire spike protein, and the dominant responses were in regions 160-218 and 743-854. In the small 56-69-year group, the increase in depth fell short of significance, most likely because of low power. Participants were mostly white British and included more females than males, and it was suggested by the authors that clonal diversity may have been underestimated. Spike-specific TCR breadth and depth rose significantly after two AZD1222 doses compared with day 0 and with MenACWY recipients.

Sequencing was performed on peripheral blood, taken on day 0 of AZD1222 vaccination. This clonotype originated in an adult in good health. The rearranged chain carries TRBV5-4 and TRBJ1-2; the D region possibly corresponds to TRBD1 (5 bases align). The bases read TGTGCCAGCAGCCACCGGGACGGCGGAAGCTACACCTTC. This yields the protein CASSHRDGGSYTF.